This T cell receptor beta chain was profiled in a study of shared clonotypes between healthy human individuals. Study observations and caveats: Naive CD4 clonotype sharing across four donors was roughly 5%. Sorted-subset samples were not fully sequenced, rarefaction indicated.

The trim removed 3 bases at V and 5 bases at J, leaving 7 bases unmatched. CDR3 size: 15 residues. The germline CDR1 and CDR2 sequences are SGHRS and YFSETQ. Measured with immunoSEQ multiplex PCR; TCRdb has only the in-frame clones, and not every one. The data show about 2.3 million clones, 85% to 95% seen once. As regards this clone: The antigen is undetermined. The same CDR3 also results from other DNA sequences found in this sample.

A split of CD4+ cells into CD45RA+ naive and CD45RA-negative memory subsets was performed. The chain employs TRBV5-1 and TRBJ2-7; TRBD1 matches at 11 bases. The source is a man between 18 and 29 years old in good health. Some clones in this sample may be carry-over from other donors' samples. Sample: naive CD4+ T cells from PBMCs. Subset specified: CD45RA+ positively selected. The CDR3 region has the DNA TGCGCCAGCAGCTCCTCCGGGACAGGGGGGAACGAGCAGTACTTC. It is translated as CASSSSGTGGNEQYF.